The rows below give T cell receptor beta chains drawn from one sample of a study of T cell responses to AZD1222 COVID-19 vaccine. The method was immunoSEQ multiplex PCR; TCRdb's version includes in-frame clones alone and lacks a portion of them. The sample carries about 260,000 clones, over 85% recorded once. Sequenced here: peripheral blood, sampled on day 0 of AZD1222 vaccination. These receptors originate from an adult in good health. The CDR3 runs from the conserved cysteine through the conserved F or W. Each record gives: clone size, V gene, J gene, D gene, CDR3 protein, CDR3 DNA. A D gene is named only where the DNA matches it firmly. Clone size is not always given. Where it is, it says once, few, many or a class for expanded clones.

abundance: once
v_gene: TRBV25-1
j_gene: TRBJ1-6
d_gene: TRBD1
CDR3aa: CASSVTGAQYSPLHF
CDR3nt: TGTGCCAGCAGTGTCACAGGGGCGCAGTACTCACCCCTCCACTTT

abundance: -
v_gene: TRBV9
j_gene: TRBJ2-1
d_gene: -
CDR3aa: CASSDWGASYNEQFF
CDR3nt: TGTGCCAGCAGCGACTGGGGGGCCTCCTACAATGAGCAGTTCTTC

abundance: -
v_gene: TRBV18
j_gene: TRBJ1-1
d_gene: TRBD1
CDR3aa: CASSPPKGAGTEAFF
CDR3nt: TGTGCCAGCTCACCACCTAAGGGGGCCGGGACTGAAGCTTTCTTT

abundance: -
v_gene: TRBV5-5
j_gene: TRBJ2-6
d_gene: -
CDR3aa: CASSRTVISGANVLTF
CDR3nt: TGTGCCAGCAGCCGGACTGTAATCTCTGGGGCCAACGTCCTGACTTTC

abundance: -
v_gene: TRBV30
j_gene: TRBJ2-7
d_gene: -
CDR3aa: CAWSQGNPYEQYF
CDR3nt: TGTGCCTGGTCCCAGGGCAATCCCTACGAGCAGTACTTC

abundance: -
v_gene: TRBV6-5
j_gene: TRBJ1-1
d_gene: -
CDR3aa: CASNTGRTEAFF
CDR3nt: TGTGCCAGCAACACAGGGCGGACTGAAGCTTTCTTT

abundance: -
v_gene: TRBV18
j_gene: TRBJ1-5
d_gene: -
CDR3aa: CASSPPNDGGQPQHF
CDR3nt: TGTGCCAGCTCACCACCGAACGACGGGGGTCAGCCCCAGCATTTT

abundance: -
v_gene: TRBV28
j_gene: TRBJ2-7
d_gene: -
CDR3aa: CATEYTGPGFGSYEQYF
CDR3nt: TGTGCCACCGAATACACCGGGCCAGGGTTCGGGTCCTACGAGCAGTACTTC

abundance: -
v_gene: TRBV6-5
j_gene: TRBJ1-5
d_gene: TRBD1
CDR3aa: CASWTGSSNQPQHF
CDR3nt: TGTGCCAGCTGGACAGGGTCTAGCAATCAGCCCCAGCATTTT

abundance: -
v_gene: TRBV19
j_gene: TRBJ2-5
d_gene: TRBD1
CDR3aa: CASKRTGALRETQYF
CDR3nt: TGTGCCAGTAAAAGGACAGGGGCCCTCCGGGAGACCCAGTACTTC

abundance: -
v_gene: TRBV25-1
j_gene: TRBJ2-5
d_gene: -
CDR3aa: CASSELARFQETQYF
CDR3nt: TGTGCCAGCAGTGAATTAGCCAGGTTCCAAGAGACCCAGTACTTC

abundance: -
v_gene: TRBV21-1
j_gene: TRBJ2-2
d_gene: -
CDR3aa: CASSKQREWVGELFF
CDR3nt: TGTGCCAGCAGCAAACAGCGGGAGTGGGTCGGGGAGCTGTTTTTT

abundance: -
v_gene: TRBV15
j_gene: TRBJ1-5
d_gene: -
CDR3aa: CATSWGYQPQHF
CDR3nt: TGTGCCACCAGTTGGGGATATCAGCCCCAGCATTTT